The 30 T cell receptor beta chains presented below share a single source sample, sequenced in a study of T cell responses to AZD1222 COVID-19 vaccine. Method: immunoSEQ multiplex PCR; TCRdb's copy keeps in-frame clones and lacks some. The sample lists some 130,000 clones, over 90% seen once, with under 6.5% in the top ten. The sample was peripheral blood, taken on day 0 of AZD1222 vaccination. These receptors were obtained from an adult in good health.

V usage is TRBV7-5 and J usage is TRBJ2-1. TRBV7-5 is classified as a pseudogene. CDR3 length: 18 amino acids. CDR3 coding DNA: TGTGTCAGAAGCTTATATCCCGGCCGGGACGGCTACTACAATGAGCAGTTCTTC. Its protein is CVRSLYPGRDGYYNEQFF.

V gene TRBV7-8 combines with J gene TRBJ1-4; 8 bases line up with TRBD1. The CDR3 totals 16 residues. Germline trimming cut 5 bases from V and 7 bases from J; bases unmatched to any gene: 12. Germline CDR1 SGHVS, CDR2 FQNEAQ. DNA for the CDR3: TGTGCCAGCAGCCCACTCAACGACAGGGGCCGTGAAAAACTGTTTTTT. Amino acid sequence: CASSPLNDRGREKLFF.

V usage is TRBV25-1 and J usage is TRBJ2-1, with D hard to call. The germline V and J ends were trimmed by 3 bases and 4 bases, with 4 bases remaining between them. The CDR3 length is 12 residues. CDR1 is MGHDK and CDR2 is SYGVNS in the germline V gene. This chain's CDR3 is CASSDRYNEQFF. In nucleotides, the CDR3 is TGTGCCAGCAGTGACCGGTACAATGAGCAGTTCTTC.

This chain connects TRBV30 to TRBJ1-5, with D possibly TRBD1 on 6 matching bases. Per germline, CDR1 GTSNPN and CDR2 SVGIG (reference sequence). V lost 5 bases and J 2 bases, leaving 10 bases between the germline ends. The CDR3 has 13 amino acids. The chain's CDR3 is CAWGRQGNQPQHF. CDR3 nucleotides: TGTGCCTGGGGCAGACAGGGCAATCAGCCCCAGCATTTT. The entire variable domain, with the rest obtained from reference TRBV30 and TRBJ1-5, is as follows: SQTIHQWPATLVQPVGSPLSLECTVEGTSNPNLYWYRQAAGRGLQLLFYSVGIGQISSEVPQNLSASRPQDRQFILSSKKLLLSDSGFYLCAWGRQGNQPQHFGDGTRLSIL.

The chain is built from TRBV27 and TRBJ2-1, with TRBD2 matching 11 bases. Losses at the gene ends were 2 bases for V and 3 bases for J; bases not matched to a gene: 0. The CDR3 is 15 residues long. Germline lookup yields CDR1 MNHEY and CDR2 SMNVEV (reference sequence). For the CDR3, the DNA is TGTGCCAGCAGTTTAACTAGCGGGAGCTACAATGAGCAGTTCTTC. Encoded protein: CASSLTSGSYNEQFF.

This chain joins TRBV6-2 or TRBV6-3 and TRBJ1-5; 10 bases map to TRBD1. The CDR3 spans 19 residues. Per the germline V gene, CDR1 is MNHEY and CDR2 is SVGEGT. V dropped 4 bases and J dropped 2; count of bases not matched to a gene: 14. CDR3 region: CASSFLRDRGSKGNQPQHF. In nucleotides, the CDR3 is TGTGCCAGCAGTTTCTTACGGGACAGGGGCTCGAAGGGCAATCAGCCCCAGCATTTT.

This chain uses TRBV5-5 with TRBJ1-5; D might be TRBD1 (5 bases). Trimming stripped 5 bases from V and 3 bases from J, with 18 bases between. The germline V gene has CDR1 SGHKS and CDR2 YYEKEE (reference sequence). CDR3 length equals 16 residues. As DNA, the CDR3 is TGTGCCAGCAGTGTGGCTATGACAGCTTACAATCAGCCCCAGCATTTT. Amino acids: CASSVAMTAYNQPQHF. The full variable domain, in which reference TRBV5-5 and TRBJ1-5 provide the parts outside the CDR3, is DAGVTQSPTHLIKTRGQQVTLRCSPISGHKSVSWYQQVLGQGPQFIFQYYEKEERGRGNFPDRFSARQFPNYSSELNVNALLLGDSALYLCASSVAMTAYNQPQHFGDGTRLSIL.

The chain combines TRBV15 with TRBJ2-1; TRBD2 agrees at 8 bases. The CDR3 spans 13 residues. The V segment lost 5 bases and the J segment 6 bases; nucleotides outside the gene matches: 3. Germline assignment: CDR1 LNHNV and CDR2 YYDKDF (reference sequence). The CDR3 nucleotides are TGTGCCACCAGCCGCGGGAGGATCAATGAGCAGTTCTTC. It translates to CATSRGRINEQFF.

The V call is TRBV5-8, the J call TRBJ2-1; TRBD2 might be the D (5 bases). Trimming shortened V by 0 bases and J by 10 bases, and 14 bases separated the two germline ends. Germline V gene data show CDR1 as SGHTS and CDR2 as YDEGEE. The CDR3 extends over 14 amino acids. The CDR3 here is CASSLDQAGHEQFF. CDR3 in DNA: TGTGCCAGCAGCTTGGATCAGGCGGGTCACGAGCAGTTCTTC. Looking up the rest from reference TRBV5-8 and TRBJ2-1 gives the full variable domain: EAGVTQSPTHLIKTRGQQATLRCSPISGHTSVYWYQQALGLGLQFLLWYDEGEERNRGNFPPRFSGRQFPNYSSELNVNALELEDSALYLCASSLDQAGHEQFFGPGTRLTVL.

The chain carries TRBV30 and TRBJ2-7, with 7 bases aligning to TRBD2. CDR1 is GTSNPN, CDR2 SVGIG, per germline (reference sequence). The CDR3 runs to 13 residues. V dropped 0 bases and J dropped 4; count of bases not matched to a gene: 3. CDR3 amino acids: CAWSVRLAYEQYF. DNA of the CDR3: TGTGCCTGGAGTGTACGACTAGCTTACGAGCAGTACTTC. The full variable domain, completed using reference TRBV30 and TRBJ2-7, is SQTIHQWPATLVQPVGSPLSLECTVEGTSNPNLYWYRQAAGRGLQLLFYSVGIGQISSEVPQNLSASRPQDRQFILSSKKLLLSDSGFYLCAWSVRLAYEQYFGPGTRLTVT.

This chain links TRBV4-2 with TRBJ1-1; 7 positions agree with TRBD1. Trimming removed 4 bases from V and 4 bases from J; junction bases left unmatched: 12. Germline V CDR1 and CDR2: LGHNA, YNFKEQ. This CDR3 is 16 amino acids long. The CDR3 region is CASSRDMTGLGTEAFF. In DNA, the CDR3 is TGTGCCAGCAGCCGGGATATGACAGGGCTCGGCACTGAAGCTTTCTTT.

This clone was detected once. This chain joins TRBV18 and TRBJ1-3; 9 bases match TRBD1. Germline CDR1 reads KGHSH; CDR2 reads LQKENI. V dropped 3 bases and J dropped 0; count of bases not matched to a gene: 6. The CDR3 has 17 amino acids. In nucleotides, the CDR3 is TGTGCCAGCTCACCCTGGGACAGGGCAACCTCTGGAAACACCATATATTTT. This codes for CASSPWDRATSGNTIYF.

This clone appeared a single time. The chain uses TRBV29-1 and TRBJ1-1; no firm D call. There are 14 residues in the CDR3. V was clipped by 0 bases and J by 6 bases, with 14 bases between them. CDR1 is SQVTM and CDR2 is ANQGSEA in the germline V gene. CDR3 coding DNA: TGCAGCGTTGAAGACCAGGAAGGCCAGGCTGAAGCTTTCTTT. Encoded protein: CSVEDQEGQAEAFF.

This chain links TRBV5-8 with TRBJ2-1, with 9 bases aligning to TRBD2. There are 14 residues in the CDR3. Trimming cost V 7 bases and J 7 bases; bases outside gene matches: 9. From germline, CDR1 is SGHTS and CDR2 YDEGEE. Written as DNA, the CDR3 is TGTGCCAGCTACCGGACTAGCGCTTTGAATGAGCAGTTCTTC. Its protein product is CASYRTSALNEQFF.

This rearrangement joins TRBV24-1 to TRBJ2-7; tentatively, D is TRBD2 (5 bases). The germline V and J ends were trimmed by 8 bases and 6 bases, with 13 bases remaining between them. Per the germline V gene, CDR1 is KGHDR and CDR2 is SFDVKD. The length of the CDR3 is 12 residues. CDR3 sequence reads: CATKGEGGEQYF. As DNA, the CDR3 is TGTGCCACCAAGGGAGAGGGTGGCGAGCAGTACTTC.

The rearrangement uses TRBV18 and TRBJ2-5; a weak D match, TRBD1 (5 bases). The ends were cut back, 0 bases at V and 4 bases at J, with 15 bases in the middle. Germline CDR1 is KGHSH and CDR2 is LQKENI. This CDR3 spans 16 amino acids. CDR3 in DNA: TGTGCCAGCTCACCACCCTCCAGGGCGGCACTAGAGACCCAGTACTTC. Translation: CASSPPSRAALETQYF.

The chain joins TRBV4-1 to TRBJ2-1, with D unresolved. The CDR3 is made up of 15 amino acids. Germline V gives CDR1 MGHRA, CDR2 YSYEKL. V was cut by 1 base and J by 1 base, with 8 bases left in between. The CDR3 DNA reads TGCGCCAGCAGCCAAGTCGGAAGGTCCTACAATGAGCAGTTCTTC. The encoded protein is CASSQVGRSYNEQFF.

The V gene is TRBV19, the J gene TRBJ1-5; TRBD1 might be the D (5 bases). The V end lost 4 bases, the J end lost 5 bases, and 15 bases lay between the germline ends. The CDR3 runs 15 residues. Germline CDR1 is LNHDA and CDR2 is SQIVND (reference sequence). CDR3 nucleotide sequence: TGTGCCAGTAGTAGTGAGGGGCGAACGGATCAGCCCCAGCATTTT. Its protein is CASSSEGRTDQPQHF.

V gene TRBV7-9 combines with J gene TRBJ2-7, with D possibly TRBD2 on 6 matching bases. This CDR3 spans 13 amino acids. V lost 6 bases, J lost 3 bases, and 12 bases lay in between. From germline, CDR1 is SEHNR and CDR2 FQNEAQ (reference sequence). CDR3 sequence: CASRNPGDYEQYF. The CDR3 DNA reads as TGTGCCAGCAGAAACCCGGGGGACTACGAGCAGTACTTC.

The chain recombines TRBV6-5 with TRBJ2-1; D perhaps matches TRBD1 (6 bases). The CDR3 spans 14 residues. V lost 2 bases, J lost 9 bases, and 14 bases lay in between. From germline, CDR1 is MNHEY and CDR2 SVGAGI. This CDR3 reads CASSYGTGHGEQFF. For the CDR3, the DNA is TGTGCCAGCAGTTACGGAACAGGGCATGGTGAGCAGTTCTTC.

The V gene is TRBV3-1 (or the pseudogene TRBV3-2), the J gene TRBJ1-4; D is ambiguous. This CDR3 is built from 14 residues. Trimming left V 1 base short and J 7 bases short, with 10 bases between. The germline V gene has CDR1 LGHDT and CDR2 YNNKEL (reference sequence). The CDR3 loop reads CASSQGTEFEKLFF. The CDR3 DNA reads as TGTGCCAGCAGCCAAGGGACTGAATTTGAAAAACTGTTTTTT.

This clone was recorded a few times. The chain has TRBV19 and TRBJ2-1; D is unclear. Germline CDR1 and CDR2: LNHDA and SQIVND (reference sequence). V lost 6 bases and J 10 bases, leaving 13 bases between the germline ends. CDR3 size: 12 residues. The CDR3 DNA sequence: TGTGCCAGTAGCTTGGTCTCTGGGGAGCAGTTCTTC. Protein: CASSLVSGEQFF.

This CDR3 reads CASAEGQGFLNEQFF. CDR3 sequence (DNA): TGCGCCAGCGCGGAGGGACAGGGTTTTTTGAATGAGCAGTTCTTC. V gene TRBV5-1 combines with J gene TRBJ2-1, with 9 bases aligning to TRBD1. The CDR3 loop spans 15 amino acids. Germline CDR1 is SGHRS and CDR2 is YFSETQ. V lost 7 bases to trimming and J lost 7 bases; unmatched junction nucleotides: 12.

The chain combines TRBV28 with TRBJ1-1; D ambiguous. V lost 3 bases, J lost 0 bases, and 17 bases lay in between. The CDR3 loop spans 17 amino acids. Germline V CDR1 and CDR2: MDHEN, SYDVKM. The CDR3 nucleotides read TGTGCCAGCAGTTTTCCGAGAAGACGGGGAATGAACACTGAAGCTTTCTTT. Amino acids: CASSFPRRRGMNTEAFF.

The CDR3 spells CASSGLAGESGELFF. CDR3 sequence (DNA): TGTGCCAGCAGTGGACTAGCGGGAGAGTCCGGGGAGCTGTTTTTT. The rearrangement links TRBV9 to TRBJ2-2; the match to TRBD2 covers 13 bases. This CDR3 spans 15 amino acids. V was clipped by 5 bases and J by 6 bases; unmatched bases: 4. Germline V gene data show CDR1 as SGDLS and CDR2 as YYNGEE. The full variable domain, its missing parts supplied by reference TRBV9 and TRBJ2-2, is DSGVTQTPKHLITATGQRVTLRCSPRSGDLSVYWYQQSLDQGLQFLIQYYNGEERAKGNILERFSAQQFPDLHSELNLSSLELGDSALYFCASSGLAGESGELFFGEGSRLTVL.

The chain recombines TRBV12-5 with TRBJ1-4; D unresolved. The germline V gene encodes CDR1 LGHNT and CDR2 FRNRAP. Between the trimmed V and J ends, which lost 3 bases and 3 bases, there was a span of 5 bases. The CDR3 is 13 amino acids. CDR3 sequence (DNA): TGTGCTAGTGGTTTCAGGTCTAATGAAAAACTGTTTTTT. It translates to CASGFRSNEKLFF.

The chain is built from TRBV4-1 and TRBJ1-1, with a weak D call TRBD1 (6 bases). The CDR3 runs 12 residues. CDR1 and CDR2 (germline): MGHRA, YSYEKL. Trimming shortened V by 4 bases and J by 4 bases, and 7 bases separated the two germline ends. DNA of the CDR3: TGCGCCAGCAGCCCAGGGGTCACTGAAGCTTTCTTT. Encoded protein: CASSPGVTEAFF.

The rearrangement links TRBV19 to TRBJ2-2; TRBD2 agrees at 10 bases. The junction had 8 bases not matched to a gene; V was cut back by 11 bases and J by 8 bases. In germline, CDR1 is LNHDA, CDR2 SQIVND (reference sequence). The CDR3 spans 13 residues. The CDR3 here is CASSGSAWGELFF. CDR3 bases: TGTGCCTCTAGCGGGAGTGCCTGGGGGGAGCTGTTTTTT. Based on the CDR3 plus reference TRBV19 and TRBJ2-2, the full variable domain is DGGITQSPKYLFRKEGQNVTLSCEQNLNHDAMYWYRQDPGQGLRLIYYSQIVNDFQKGDIAEGYSVSREKKESFPLTVTSAQKNPTAFYLCASSGSAWGELFFGEGSRLTVL.

By sample fraction, this clone is medium-sized. This same CDR3 is encoded by further DNA sequences in the sample. The gene calls are TRBV30 and TRBJ1-6; the D gene is possibly TRBD1 (5 bases). Germline CDR1 is GTSNPN and CDR2 is SVGIG (reference sequence). The CDR3 is 14 amino acids. The ends were cut back, 2 bases at V and 5 bases at J, with 10 bases in the middle. This CDR3 is CAWSPVGDNSPLHF. CDR3 nucleotide sequence: TGTGCCTGGAGTCCCGTGGGGGATAATTCACCCCTCCACTTT.

The chain uses TRBV7-9 and TRBJ1-2; no reliable D call. V gave up 0 bases and J gave up 4 bases, with 9 bases separating them. CDR1 and CDR2 (germline): SEHNR, FQNEAQ (reference sequence). The CDR3 loop spans 14 amino acids. CDR3 DNA sequence: TGTGCCAGCAGCTTAGCGGCAGACCTCTATGGCTACACCTTC. Translation gives CASSLAADLYGYTF.